The source of this TCR beta chain is a study of patients and donors after allogeneic stem cell transplantation (dated by TCRdb to the early 2020s). The receptor library was made with RT-PCR. Data came from a NextSeq 550. TCRdb cleaned the public reads at Q25 with fastp, built clones with MiXCR and kept in-frame beta chains. Each entry merges the rows of one CDR3 protein and shows their most common DNA and genes. The sample profile shows 160,000 or so distinct CDR3 sequences; about a quarter of them were found once. The top ten hold about 24% of the sample. Reading from cysteine to phenylalanine, the CDR3 counts 14 amino acids. Just the 42-base CDR3 DNA is kept, in frame starting at base 1. Reading the germline V gene (reference sequence) gives CDR1 DFQATT and CDR2 SNEGSKA. V and J are trimmed by 3 bases and 5 bases, and the gene matches miss 6 bases of the junction. This clonotype was recorded a few times. Its antigen specificity is not known. Per-base quality was not reported, and no clone a single base away is much larger than it.

The TCR sequence derives from a human donor who was either an allogeneic HSCT recipient or a stem cell or donor lymphocyte infusion donor (not recorded which). It is not recorded whose cells these are; they may come from a transplant donor. The receptor chain draws on TRBV20-1 and TRBJ1-5; 8 junctional bases match TRBD1. The material sequenced was blood, either unsorted or a sorted T cell fraction (not recorded which). This receptor carries the CDR3 CSASGDRRDQPQHF. The nucleotide sequence is TGCAGTGCTAGTGGGGACAGGCGGGATCAGCCCCAGCATTTT.